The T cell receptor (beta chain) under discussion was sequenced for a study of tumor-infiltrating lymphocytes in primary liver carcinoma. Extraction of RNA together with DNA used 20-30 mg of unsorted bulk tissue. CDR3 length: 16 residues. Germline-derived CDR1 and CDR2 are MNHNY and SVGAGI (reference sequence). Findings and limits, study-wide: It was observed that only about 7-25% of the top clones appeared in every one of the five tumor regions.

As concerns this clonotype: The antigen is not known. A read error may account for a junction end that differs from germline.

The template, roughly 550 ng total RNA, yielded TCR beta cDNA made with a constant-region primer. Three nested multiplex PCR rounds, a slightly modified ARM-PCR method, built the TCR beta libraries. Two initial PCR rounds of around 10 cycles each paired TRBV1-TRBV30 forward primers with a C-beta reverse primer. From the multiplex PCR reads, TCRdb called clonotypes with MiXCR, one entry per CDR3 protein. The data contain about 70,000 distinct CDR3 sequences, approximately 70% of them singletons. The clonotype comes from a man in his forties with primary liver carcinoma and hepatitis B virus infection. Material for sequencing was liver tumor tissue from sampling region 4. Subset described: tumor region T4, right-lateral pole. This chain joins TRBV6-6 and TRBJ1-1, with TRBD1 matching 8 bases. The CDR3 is CTSSYSDRGENTEAFF. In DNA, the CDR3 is TGTACCAGCAGTTACTCTGACAGGGGCGAGAACACTGAGGCTTTCTTT.